This T cell receptor (beta chain) is drawn from a study of blood T cell repertoires in COVID-19. The ends were cut back, 7 bases at V and 3 bases at J, with 17 bases in the middle. In germline, CDR1 is LNHDA, CDR2 SQIVND (reference sequence). The CDR3 loop spans 15 amino acids. Only in-frame clones appear in the TCRdb table, and some are missing; sequencing was by immunoSEQ multiplex PCR. The table records approximately 200,000 clones, about 82% of them present only once. In this sample, this clone turned up once. The chain couples TRBV19 to TRBJ2-3; a possible D gene is TRBD2 (5 bases). The specimen was peripheral blood. The sequence was obtained from a woman aged 25 to 39 with acute or convalescent COVID-19. The CDR3 nucleotides are TGTGCCAGTACCGCGTACGCACGGGGTACAGATACGCAGTATTTT. Translating it yields CASTAYARGTDTQYF.